The clone carrying this T cell receptor beta chain showed up just a few times. Assay: immunoSEQ multiplex PCR; the TCRdb copy retains only in-frame clones and omits some. There are about 88,000 clones in the sample; 94% occur only once, and around 0.25% lies in the top ten. The ends were cut back, 0 bases at V and 0 bases at J, with 15 bases in the middle. The CDR3 loop spans 17 amino acids. Germline CDR1 reads SGHRS; CDR2 reads YFSETQ. This sample stems from a study of technical replicates of blood from several donors. The sequence derives from a human donor in good health. The sequenced sample consisted of T cells isolated from PBMCs. The V gene is TRBV5-1, the J gene TRBJ1-1; D might be TRBD1 (5 bases). The DNA of the CDR3 is TGCGCCAGCAGCTTGGAACGGTTGACAGAAATGAACACTGAAGCTTTCTTT. It translates to CASSLERLTEMNTEAFF.